This TCR beta chain came from a study of spatial heterogeneity in lung cancer. Study background: Alpha-chain sequences were consistently detected in smaller numbers than beta-chain sequences. General study results and limits: The study found that expanded intratumoral alpha and beta TCR counts tracked tumor mutation counts.

A distinct unique molecular identifier was carried by each TCR cDNA molecule. TCRdb re-analysed the 5' RACE reads in MiXCR, keeping a single row per CDR3 protein. The sample includes a few thousand distinct CDR3 sequences, roughly 9% of them seen just once. The time point: sample taken at primary tumor resection. Donors were roughly 72 untreated early-stage non-small cell lung cancer patients. Concerning this clonotype: The antigen remains unidentified.

Per germline, CDR1 SGDLS and CDR2 YYNGEE. The CDR3 totals 15 residues. V gave up 0 bases and J gave up 7 bases; unmatched junction bases: 7. The sequence was collected from a male donor with early-stage non-small cell lung cancer. Sequencing used lung tumor tissue, obtained at surgery. The chain joins TRBV9 to TRBJ2-1; 7 bases fit TRBD1. The DNA for the CDR3 is TGTGCCAGCAGCGTAGGTCTTGGGACAGTTAATGAGCAGTTCTTC. This encodes CASSVGLGTVNEQFF.